This is a list of T cell receptor beta chains from one sample in a study of T-cell memory formation after mild COVID-19. TCRdb re-called the 5' RACE reads through MiXCR, storing one row per CDR3 protein. This table holds about 190,000 distinct CDR3 sequences, around 16% found once. Sequencing used PBMCs or a T cell subset sorted from them (not recorded which). The origin of the receptors is an adult woman who had mild COVID-19 (a few samples of this study predate the infection). Cell type and time point are not known. CDR3s include the opening cysteine and the closing phenylalanine or tryptophan. A D gene is named only where the DNA matches it firmly. Only some rows state a clone size, as once, few, many or a class for expanded clones.

>TRBJ1-1|TRBD1|TRBV11-2|few
CASSLHRDRGRTEAFF
TGTGCCAGCAGCTTGCACCGGGACAGGGGGCGCACTGAAGCTTTCTTT
>TRBJ2-1|TRBD1|TRBV5-1|medium-sized
CASTGQGVIGYNEQFF
TGCGCCAGCACCGGACAGGGGGTTATAGGATACAATGAGCAGTTCTTC
>TRBJ1-1|NA|TRBV5-1|NA
CASSLGGRVMNTEAFF
TGCGCCAGCAGCTTGGGGGGACGAGTGATGAACACTGAAGCTTTCTTT
>TRBJ2-7|NA|TRBV7-9|NA
CASSPTGRRFYEQYF
TGTGCCAGCAGCCCAACGGGAAGGAGATTCTACGAGCAGTACTTC
>TRBJ2-3|TRBD2|TRBV18|many
CASSPPSGNPLTDTQYF
TGTGCCAGCTCACCCCCTAGCGGGAACCCCCTCACAGATACGCAGTATTTT
>TRBJ2-7|TRBD1|TRBV7-2|few
CASSFQGAFYEQYF
TGTGCCAGCAGCTTCCAGGGGGCTTTCTACGAGCAGTACTTC
>TRBJ1-1|TRBD1|TRBV6-2/TRBV6-3|NA
CASRDRQGAITEAFF
TGTGCCAGCAGGGACAGACAGGGGGCAATAACTGAAGCTTTCTTT
>TRBJ1-2|TRBD1|TRBV20-1|NA
CSARATTGGTGYTF
TGCAGTGCTAGAGCCACGACAGGGGGCACTGGCTACACCTTC
>TRBJ1-6|NA|TRBV5-1|few
CASSSLGSEGSPLHF
TGCGCCAGCAGCTCCTTGGGATCCGAAGGATCACCCCTCCACTTT
>TRBJ1-4|TRBD1|TRBV20-1|NA
CSARDVGQSNEKLFF
TGCAGTGCTAGAGACGTGGGACAGAGTAATGAAAAACTGTTTTTT
>TRBJ2-1|NA|TRBV7-9|many
CASSLVNEQFF
TGTGCCAGCAGCTTAGTCAATGAGCAGTTCTTC
>TRBJ2-1|NA|TRBV6-5|few
CASSSSSVGSYNEQFF
TGTGCCAGCAGCTCATCTAGCGTAGGCTCCTACAATGAGCAGTTCTTC
>TRBJ1-1|TRBD1|TRBV5-1|NA
CASSPSPGGGNTEAFF
TGCGCCAGCAGCCCCTCCCCCGGAGGGGGCAACACTGAAGCTTTCTTT
>TRBJ2-1|TRBD2|TRBV5-6|NA
CASSLPGGPDEQFF
TGTGCCAGCAGCTTGCCGGGGGGGCCGGATGAGCAGTTCTTC
>TRBJ2-5|NA|TRBV28|few
CASKTGDRRQETQYF
TGTGCCAGCAAGACCGGAGACAGGAGACAAGAGACCCAGTACTTC
>TRBJ1-1|NA|TRBV6-1|once
CASRGASSTEAFF
TGTGCCAGCAGGGGAGCCTCGTCCACTGAAGCTTTCTTT
>TRBJ1-1|NA|TRBV21-1|few
CASTLGAFF
TGTGCCAGCACTCTAGGGGCTTTCTTT
>TRBJ1-2|NA|TRBV4-1|NA
CASAQGKSYGYTF
TGCGCCAGCGCCCAGGGCAAGAGCTATGGCTACACCTTC
>TRBJ1-3|NA|TRBV4-3|NA
CASSQGTPRVASGNTIYF
TGCGCCAGCAGCCAGGGGACTCCCCGGGTGGCCTCTGGAAACACCATATATTTT
>TRBJ2-3|TRBD2|TRBV5-1|NA
CASSLASSGSTDTQYF
TGCGCCAGCAGCTTGGCGTCTAGCGGGAGTACAGATACGCAGTATTTT
>TRBJ2-7|TRBD1|TRBV20-1|few
CSARARTGLSYEQYF
TGCAGTGCTAGAGCACGGACAGGCCTTTCCTACGAGCAGTACTTC